These 13 T cell receptor beta chains share one sample of origin, sequenced in a study of cytomegalovirus exposure and HLA in healthy donors (dated by TCRdb to 2016 to 2017). Libraries were constructed by the immunoSEQ multiplex PCR assay. TCRdb carries this immuneACCESS record with in-frame sequences only. Its versions omit some clonotypes, under half of them owing to an unresolved V gene in the studies checked, with the rest unexplained. This sample lists 60,000 to 70,000 clones; around 89% were detected once. In total, the top ten clones hold over 1.5% of the sample. Sequences were obtained from PBMCs. The receptors were gathered from a woman aged 18-30 years in good health and CMV-seronegative.

The chain recombines TRBV27 with TRBJ2-1; tentatively, D is TRBD2 (6 bases). The CDR3 runs 15 residues. CDR1 and CDR2 (germline): MNHEY, SMNVEV (reference sequence). V dropped 5 bases and J dropped 4 bases, with 15 bases sitting between them. The CDR3 DNA reads TGTGCCAGCAGTCCGGGACTGAGTCTATACAATGAGCAGTTCTTC. This encodes CASSPGLSLYNEQFF.

The rearrangement uses TRBV28 and TRBJ2-7, with TRBD2 identical over 9 bases. The V gene end was trimmed by 2 bases and the J gene end by 5 bases; junction bases not matched to a gene: 7. The V gene's germline CDR1 is MDHEN and CDR2 SYDVKM. The CDR3 loop spans 15 amino acids. CDR3 DNA sequence: TGTGCCAGCAGTTTAAGTAGCGGGAGTTCAAACGAGCAGTACTTC. The encoded protein is CASSLSSGSSNEQYF.

The chain is built from TRBV29-1 and TRBJ2-1; 12 positions match TRBD2. This CDR3 is 16 amino acids long. Germline CDR1 and CDR2: SQVTM and ANQGSEA. V gave up 2 bases and J gave up 7 bases; unmatched junction bases: 9. The CDR3 sequence: CSVERPSGRVLNEQFF. The CDR3 DNA sequence: TGCAGCGTTGAACGTCCTAGCGGGAGGGTGCTGAATGAGCAGTTCTTC.

This clone has a single count. The chain links TRBV6-5 to TRBJ2-7, with D possibly TRBD2 on 6 matching bases. V lost 0 bases and J 9 bases, leaving 18 bases between the germline ends. This CDR3 is 15 amino acids long. Germline lookup yields CDR1 MNHEY and CDR2 SVGAGI. In DNA, the CDR3 is TGTGCCAGCAGTTACTCGATCTCCAGGGACTCCGGGCAGTACTTC. Residues: CASSYSISRDSGQYF.

The chain links TRBV5-4 to TRBJ2-3; 10 nucleotides match TRBD1. Trimming at V came to 4 bases and at J to 1 base, leaving 6 bases not matched to a gene. The CDR3 extends over 16 amino acids. CDR1 and CDR2 from the germline V gene are SGHNT and YYREEE (reference sequence). CDR3 in amino acids: CASSPSGTGGTDTQYF. The CDR3 DNA sequence: TGTGCCAGCAGCCCGTCCGGGACAGGGGGCACAGATACGCAGTATTTT.

The chain couples TRBV29-1 to TRBJ1-2; no definite D call. The V gene's germline CDR1 is SQVTM and CDR2 ANQGSEA. Trimming shortened V by 4 bases and J by 7 bases, and 4 bases separated the two germline ends. The CDR3 has 9 amino acids. DNA for the CDR3: TGCAGCGTTGGGGCTGGCTACACCTTC. This encodes CSVGAGYTF.

The chain is built from TRBV5-1 and TRBJ1-1, with 8 bases fitting TRBD1. Germline CDR1 reads SGHRS; CDR2 reads YFSETQ. The CDR3 covers 15 residues. J lost 10 bases, V lost 0 bases, and 11 bases had no gene match. The CDR3 spells CASSLDSGSTGGAFF. In nucleotides, the CDR3 is TGCGCCAGCAGCTTGGATTCGGGGTCTACAGGGGGAGCTTTCTTT.

This sequence joins TRBV19 and TRBJ1-1; 7 bases agree with TRBD1. CDR1 and CDR2 (germline): LNHDA, SQIVND (reference sequence). Trimming at V came to 7 bases and at J to 0 bases, leaving 11 bases not matched to a gene. The CDR3 extends over 16 amino acids. In nucleotides, the CDR3 is TGTGCCAGTAAACTGCAGGGGGACGAAATGAACACTGAAGCTTTCTTT. Residues: CASKLQGDEMNTEAFF.

This chain links TRBV28 with TRBJ1-5; the D gene is possibly TRBD1 (6 bases). CDR3 length equals 12 residues. Germline-derived CDR1 and CDR2 are MDHEN and SYDVKM. Trimming took 6 bases from V and 9 from J, leaving 12 bases between them. In DNA, the CDR3 is TGTGCCAGCAGGGACAGCCTATCGCCCCAGCATTTT. Translation: CASRDSLSPQHF.

CDR3 amino acids: CASSLPGLGGEKLFF. Here the CDR3 DNA reads TGTGCCAGCAGTTTGCCAGGGCTAGGTGGGGAAAAACTGTTTTTT. The chain is built from TRBV28 and TRBJ1-4; D possibly corresponds to TRBD1 (5 bases). The CDR3 totals 15 residues. V shed 3 bases and J shed 8 bases, with 16 bases lying between them. Per the germline V gene, CDR1 is MDHEN and CDR2 is SYDVKM.

The chain's CDR3 is CASSPTGTQETQYF. DNA of the CDR3: TGTGCCAGCTCACCAACGGGAACCCAAGAGACCCAGTACTTC. The chain joins TRBV18 to TRBJ2-5; the D gene is possibly TRBD2 (5 bases). Germline V gene sequence: CDR1 KGHSH, CDR2 LQKENI. The V end lost 2 bases, the J end lost 1 base, and 8 bases lay between the germline ends. The CDR3 contains 14 residues. Using reference TRBV18 and TRBJ2-5 for the parts outside the CDR3, the full variable domain is NAGVMQNPRHLVRRRGQEARLRCSPMKGHSHVYWYRQLPEEGLKFMVYLQKENIIDESGMPKERFSAEFPKEGPSILRIQQVVRGDSAAYFCASSPTGTQETQYFGPGTRLLVL.

The sample holds one count of this clone. This sequence joins TRBV5-1 and TRBJ2-2, with D tentatively TRBD1 (6 bases). The V gene lost 1 base and the J gene lost 0 bases, with 10 bases spanning the gap. CDR1 SGHRS and CDR2 YFSETQ come from the germline V gene. The CDR3 has 16 residues. CDR3 sequence (DNA): TGCGCCAGCAGCTTGCAGACAGGCGCGAACACCGGGGAGCTGTTTTTT. Encoded protein: CASSLQTGANTGELFF.

The gene calls are TRBV30 and TRBJ2-2; 7 positions match TRBD1. The length of the CDR3 is 15 residues. The V and J ends lost 3 bases and 3 bases, in that order; junction bases with no gene match: 7. Germline V gene data show CDR1 as GTSNPN and CDR2 as SVGIG (reference sequence). The CDR3 region is CAWRAPGTDTGELFF. CDR3 DNA sequence: TGTGCCTGGAGGGCCCCCGGGACAGACACCGGGGAGCTGTTTTTT.